Presented here are 27 T cell receptor beta chains from one specimen sequenced in a study of blood T cell repertoires in COVID-19. Method: immunoSEQ multiplex PCR; TCRdb's copy keeps in-frame clones and lacks some. The sample holds 62,000 or so clones, around 76% seen once. Sequencing input: peripheral blood. The source of these receptors is a human donor in a cohort sampled during active COVID-19.

This clone has a single count. The rearrangement joins TRBV4-2 to TRBJ1-2, with D possibly matching TRBD1 (6 bases). The V gene's germline CDR1 is LGHNA and CDR2 YNFKEQ. Trimming left V 3 bases short and J 3 bases short, with 17 bases between. CDR3 length: 16 amino acids. CDR3 sequence: CASSHSPSGADYGYTF. CDR3 nucleotide sequence: TGTGCCAGCAGCCACAGCCCGTCAGGGGCGGACTATGGCTACACCTTC.

The chain couples TRBV7-8 to TRBJ2-1; weak D call: TRBD2 (5 bases). CDR3 size: 12 residues. Germline V gives CDR1 SGHVS, CDR2 FQNEAQ. V lost 5 bases and J 10 bases, leaving 12 bases between the germline ends. DNA for the CDR3: TGTGCCAGCAGCCCAACCCGGGGAGAGCAGTTCTTC. Protein product: CASSPTRGEQFF.

This clone has only one observation. The chain couples TRBV7-2 to TRBJ2-7; tentatively, D is TRBD2 (6 bases). CDR3 size: 15 residues. The germline V and J ends were trimmed by 4 bases and 4 bases, with 17 bases remaining between them. Germline V gene sequence: CDR1 SGHTA, CDR2 FQGNSA. This CDR3 is CASSYTGPGDYEQYF. DNA of the CDR3: TGTGCCAGCAGCTACACGGGGCCGGGGGATTACGAGCAGTACTTC.

The chain combines TRBV9 with TRBJ1-2; TRBD1 agrees at 9 bases. With V trimmed by 3 bases and J by 4 bases, 4 bases remained unmatched. The CDR3 extends over 14 amino acids. Germline values: CDR1 SGDLS, CDR2 YYNGEE. The CDR3: CASSAGQGTYGYTF. For the CDR3, the DNA is TGTGCCAGCAGCGCCGGACAGGGGACCTATGGCTACACCTTC.

The rearrangement uses TRBV11-3 and TRBJ1-1; 8 bases map to TRBD1. The germline CDR1 and CDR2 sequences are SGHNT and YENEEA. V lost 5 bases and J lost 1; bases outside the gene matches: 3. The CDR3 is made up of 14 amino acids. In DNA, the CDR3 is TGTGCCAGCAGCGAAGGACAGGGGAACACTGAAGCTTTCTTT. This sequence encodes CASSEGQGNTEAFF.

The V and J genes are TRBV5-1 and TRBJ2-5; TRBD2 matches at 9 bases. Trimming cost V 5 bases and J 1 base; bases outside gene matches: 9. CDR3 length equals 16 residues. Per germline, CDR1 SGHRS and CDR2 YFSETQ. The CDR3 DNA reads as TGCGCCAGCAGTCCTGGCGCTAGCGGGGTCCAAGAGACCCAGTACTTC. Its translation: CASSPGASGVQETQYF.

The CDR3 loop reads CASSLGRGATEQFF. The CDR3 coding sequence is TGCGCCAGCAGCTTGGGCCGGGGGGCCACTGAGCAGTTCTTC. The V call is TRBV5-1, the J call TRBJ2-1, with D tentatively TRBD2 (7 bases). Germline CDR1 reads SGHRS; CDR2 reads YFSETQ. CDR3 length equals 14 residues. Trimming pared 0 bases from V and 9 bases from J, leaving 13 bases between.

The V and J genes are TRBV6-1 and TRBJ2-3, with D possibly TRBD1 on 6 matching bases. The CDR3 runs 14 residues. Trimming removed 3 bases at V and 15 bases at J, with 22 bases between. Germline values: CDR1 MNHNS, CDR2 SASEGT. The CDR3: CASSDFGRGETKYF. The CDR3 coding sequence is TGTGCCAGCAGTGATTTTGGCAGGGGAGAGACAAAATATTTT.

The CDR3 DNA reads TGCGCCAGCAGCCAAGACGGGACTAGCGGGGGGGCCCATGAGCAGTTCTTC. This codes for CASSQDGTSGGAHEQFF. This chain links TRBV4-3 with TRBJ2-1, with TRBD2 matching 16 bases. CDR3 length: 17 amino acids. V lost 0 bases and J lost 8; bases outside the gene matches: 4. Germline CDR1 is LGHNA and CDR2 is YSLEER.

This rearrangement joins TRBV14 to TRBJ1-2, with unresolved D. Trimming left V 5 bases short and J 7 bases short, with 17 bases between. Germline CDR1 is SGHDN and CDR2 is FVKESK. The CDR3 totals 14 residues. The CDR3 DNA follows: TGTGCCAGCAGCTATTCCGGGGTTTTTGGTGGCTACACCTTC. Protein sequence: CASSYSGVFGGYTF.

The rearrangement links TRBV6-5 to TRBJ2-2; 10 bases match TRBD1. From germline, CDR1 is MNHEY and CDR2 SVGAGI. The V and J ends lost 7 bases and 8 bases, in that order; junction bases with no gene match: 7. CDR3 size: 14 residues. The CDR3 coding sequence is TGTGCCAGCACCCGACAGGGGGCGCCTGGGGAGCTGTTTTTT. It is translated as CASTRQGAPGELFF.

The chain links TRBV19 to TRBJ1-3; D not certain. V lost 5 bases, J lost 0 bases, and 8 bases lay in between. This CDR3 is built from 14 residues. Germline V gene lookup returns CDR1 LNHDA and CDR2 SQIVND (reference sequence). CDR3 in amino acids: CASSLTSSGNTIYF. As DNA, the CDR3 is TGTGCCAGTAGTTTGACAAGCTCTGGAAACACCATATATTTT.

This rearrangement joins TRBV19 to TRBJ2-7; 8 nucleotides line up with TRBD1. CDR1 LNHDA and CDR2 SQIVND come from the germline V gene (reference sequence). The CDR3 covers 13 residues. V dropped 10 bases and J dropped 0; count of bases not matched to a gene: 5. The CDR3 sequence is CATRTGTSYEQYF. The CDR3, as DNA: TGTGCCACTAGGACAGGGACCTCCTACGAGCAGTACTTC.

The genes are TRBV5-1 and TRBJ2-5; D is possibly TRBD2 (6 bases). V gave up 0 bases and J gave up 2 bases, with 8 bases separating them. Germline values: CDR1 SGHRS, CDR2 YFSETQ. This CDR3 comprises 14 residues. The CDR3 sequence: CASSLGTIQETQYF. In DNA, the CDR3 is TGCGCCAGCAGCTTGGGGACTATTCAAGAGACCCAGTACTTC.

This clone was observed a single time. The V and J genes are TRBV5-4 and TRBJ1-5; D might be TRBD1 (5 bases). The CDR3 is made up of 17 amino acids. Per germline, CDR1 SGHNT and CDR2 YYREEE (reference sequence). The V and J ends lost 0 bases and 1 base respectively, with 14 bases between them. CDR3 DNA: TGTGCCAGCAGCTTGGGCGGGGGAGTCGCGAGCAATCAGCCCCAGCATTTT. Protein product: CASSLGGGVASNQPQHF.

J is TRBJ1-2 and V is TRBV2, with D hard to call. The CDR3 covers 11 residues. The germline V gene encodes CDR1 SNHLY and CDR2 FYNNEI. Between the trimmed V and J ends, which lost 6 bases and 8 bases, there was a span of 10 bases. In DNA, the CDR3 is TGTGCCAGCAGCAGACCAGGCGGCTACACCTTC. Protein product: CASSRPGGYTF.

The rearrangement uses TRBV5-1 and TRBJ1-1; no clear D. This CDR3 has 19 amino acids. Trimming left V 0 bases short and J 4 bases short, with 25 bases between. Germline assignment: CDR1 SGHRS and CDR2 YFSETQ. The CDR3 loop is CASSLVLVSIGGPGTEAFF. CDR3 DNA: TGCGCCAGCAGCTTGGTGTTGGTAAGTATCGGAGGTCCTGGCACTGAAGCTTTCTTT.

This clone was detected a few times. The chain couples TRBV5-4 to TRBJ2-1; the D gene is possibly TRBD2 (6 bases). The CDR3 has 16 residues. V was cut by 3 bases and J by 0 bases, with 13 bases left in between. From germline, CDR1 is SGHNT and CDR2 YYREEE (reference sequence). The CDR3 protein is CASSSLADSSYNEQFF. Here the CDR3 DNA reads TGTGCCAGCAGCTCCTTAGCGGATAGCTCCTACAATGAGCAGTTCTTC.

The J gene is TRBJ2-2, the V gene TRBV9; 8 positions agree with TRBD1. J was trimmed by 3 bases and V by 0 bases; bases with no gene match: 7. CDR1 SGDLS and CDR2 YYNGEE come from the germline V gene. The CDR3 is 17 residues long. The CDR3 loop reads CASSVGPGGKDTGELFF. The CDR3, as DNA: TGTGCCAGCAGCGTAGGCCCAGGGGGCAAGGACACCGGGGAGCTGTTTTTT.

The chain links TRBV5-6 to TRBJ1-4; D remains unclear. The CDR3 runs to 13 residues. V was clipped by 0 bases and J by 8 bases, with 8 bases between them. The germline gives CDR1 SGHDT, CDR2 YYEEEE. The CDR3 spells CASSLGAVEKLFF. In nucleotides, the CDR3 is TGTGCCAGCAGCTTGGGCGCCGTGGAAAAACTGTTTTTT.

This clone was found a few times. DNA of the CDR3: TGTGCCAGCAGCAACCCCAGGGGCAGGGTGGATTCACCCCTCCACTTT. Protein: CASSNPRGRVDSPLHF. The chain employs TRBV9 and TRBJ1-6; D possibly corresponds to TRBD1 (6 bases). The V gene lost 4 bases and the J gene lost 8 bases, with 19 bases spanning the gap. CDR3 length: 16 residues. Germline CDR1 and CDR2: SGDLS and YYNGEE.

This clone was counted many times. The V call is TRBV5-1, the J call TRBJ1-2, with 8 positions matching TRBD1. After removal of 2 bases from V and 6 bases from J, the junction contained 6 bases not matched to a gene. The length of the CDR3 is 14 residues. CDR1 is SGHRS, CDR2 YFSETQ, per germline. The CDR3 DNA reads as TGCGCCAGCAGCTTACGTACAGGGGGTCATGGCTACACCTTC. Protein product: CASSLRTGGHGYTF.

V usage is TRBV5-8 and J usage is TRBJ1-3; the match to TRBD1 covers 9 bases. Trimming cost V 4 bases and J 3 bases; bases outside gene matches: 5. The CDR3 runs 15 residues. The germline V gene encodes CDR1 SGHTS and CDR2 YDEGEE. CDR3 bases: TGTGCCAGCAGCCAGGACAGGGGTAATGGAAACACCATATATTTT. Encoded protein: CASSQDRGNGNTIYF. The variable domain in full, with the rest retrieved from reference TRBV5-8 and TRBJ1-3, is EAGVTQSPTHLIKTRGQQATLRCSPISGHTSVYWYQQALGLGLQFLLWYDEGEERNRGNFPPRFSGRQFPNYSSELNVNALELEDSALYLCASSQDRGNGNTIYFGEGSWLTVV.

This clone was detected a few times. The chain is built from TRBV7-8 and TRBJ1-3; TRBD1 might be the D (6 bases). The CDR3 runs to 14 residues. The germline V gene encodes CDR1 SGHVS and CDR2 FQNEAQ. With 2 bases removed from V and 1 base from J, the gap between germline ends came to 6 bases. The CDR3 nucleotides read TGTGCCAGCAGCTTAACAGGGTCTGGAAACACCATATATTTT. Translation gives CASSLTGSGNTIYF. The full variable domain, completed using reference TRBV7-8 and TRBJ1-3, is GAGVSQSPRYKVAKRGQDVALRCDPISGHVSLFWYQQALGQGPEFLTYFQNEAQLDKSGLPSDRFFAERPEGSVSTLKIQRTQQEDSAVYLCASSLTGSGNTIYFGEGSWLTVV.

The chain joins TRBV6-5 to TRBJ2-7, with a tentative D call TRBD2 (5 bases). Trimming took off 6 bases at V and 5 bases at J, with 17 bases between the two ends. The V gene's germline CDR1 is MNHEY and CDR2 SVGAGI. The CDR3 is made up of 14 amino acids. DNA of the CDR3: TGTGCCAGCAGACCTGAGCGGAGGCTTCACGAGCAGTACTTC. Encoded protein: CASRPERRLHEQYF.

The table lists this clone with a few counts. The CDR3 DNA reads TGTGCCAGCAGAGTTTGGACAGAGGCTGAGCAGTTCTTC. Translation: CASRVWTEAEQFF. This sequence joins TRBV11-2 and TRBJ2-1; weak D call: TRBD1 (6 bases). Looked up from germline, CDR1 is SGHAT and CDR2 is FQNNGV. With 6 bases removed from V and 9 bases from J, the gap between germline ends came to 15 bases. The length of the CDR3 is 13 residues.

The chain carries TRBV9 and TRBJ2-1; 10 positions match TRBD1. V dropped 0 bases and J dropped 2; count of bases not matched to a gene: 8. This CDR3 comprises 18 residues. Germline CDR1 reads SGDLS; CDR2 reads YYNGEE. The CDR3 bases are TGTGCCAGCAGCGTAGGACAGGGGGCGGGCGGAACCTACAATGAGCAGTTCTTC. It is translated as CASSVGQGAGGTYNEQFF.